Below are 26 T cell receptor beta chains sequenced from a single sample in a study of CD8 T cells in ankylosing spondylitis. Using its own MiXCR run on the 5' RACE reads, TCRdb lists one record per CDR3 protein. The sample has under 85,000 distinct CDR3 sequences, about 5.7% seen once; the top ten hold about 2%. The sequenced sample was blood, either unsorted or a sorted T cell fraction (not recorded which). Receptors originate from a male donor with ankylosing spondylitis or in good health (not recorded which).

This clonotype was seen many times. This CDR3 reads CAWSADREYNEQFF. The CDR3 region has the DNA TGTGCCTGGAGTGCGGACAGGGAATACAATGAGCAGTTCTTC. This chain links TRBV30 with TRBJ2-1; the match to TRBD1 covers 8 bases. The CDR3 loop spans 14 amino acids. Trimming took 1 base from V and 4 from J; bases not matched to a gene: 3. Germline CDR1 and CDR2: GTSNPN and SVGIG (reference sequence).

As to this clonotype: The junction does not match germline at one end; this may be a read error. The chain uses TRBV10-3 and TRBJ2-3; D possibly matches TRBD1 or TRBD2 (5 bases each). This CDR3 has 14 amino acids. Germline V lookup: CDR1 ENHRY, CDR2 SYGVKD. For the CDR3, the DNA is TGTGCCATCAGTGGTAGCGTTTACACAGGTACGCAGTATTTT. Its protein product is CAISGSVYTGTQYF.

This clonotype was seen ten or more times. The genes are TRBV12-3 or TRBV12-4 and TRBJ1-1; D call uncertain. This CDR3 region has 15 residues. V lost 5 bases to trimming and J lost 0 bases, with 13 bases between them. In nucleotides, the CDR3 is TGTGCCAGCAGTCGTGATGGGCAGTTGAACACTGAAGCTTTCTTT. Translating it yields CASSRDGQLNTEAFF.

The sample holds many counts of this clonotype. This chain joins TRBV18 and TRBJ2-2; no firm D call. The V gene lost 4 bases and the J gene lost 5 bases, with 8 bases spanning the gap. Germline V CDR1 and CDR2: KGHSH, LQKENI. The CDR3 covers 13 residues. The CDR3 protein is CASSRSGTGELFF. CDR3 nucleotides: TGTGCCAGCTCACGATCCGGGACCGGGGAGCTGTTTTTT.

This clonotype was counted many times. The CDR3 DNA is TGTGCCAGCAGCTTCTCAGGGAACAATTCACCCCTCCACTTT. Protein product: CASSFSGNNSPLHF. This chain uses TRBV11-2 with TRBJ1-6; D is possibly TRBD1 (5 bases). Trimming removed 3 bases at V and 7 bases at J, with 10 bases between. CDR3 length equals 14 residues. Germline lookup yields CDR1 SGHAT and CDR2 FQNNGV.

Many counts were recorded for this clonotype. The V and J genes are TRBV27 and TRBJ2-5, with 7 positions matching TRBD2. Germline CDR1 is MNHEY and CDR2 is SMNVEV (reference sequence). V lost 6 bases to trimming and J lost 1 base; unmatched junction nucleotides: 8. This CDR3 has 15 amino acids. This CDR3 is CASSSSWGGQETQYF. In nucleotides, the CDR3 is TGTGCCAGCAGCTCCTCTTGGGGGGGCCAAGAGACCCAGTACTTC.

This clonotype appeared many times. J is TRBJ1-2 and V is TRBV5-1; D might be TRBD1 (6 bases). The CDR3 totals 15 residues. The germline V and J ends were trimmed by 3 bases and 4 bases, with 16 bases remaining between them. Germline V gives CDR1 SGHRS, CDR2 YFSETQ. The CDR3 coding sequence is TGCGCCAGCAGCTCGTTGACAGGTTTAAGCTATGGCTACACCTTC. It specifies CASSSLTGLSYGYTF.

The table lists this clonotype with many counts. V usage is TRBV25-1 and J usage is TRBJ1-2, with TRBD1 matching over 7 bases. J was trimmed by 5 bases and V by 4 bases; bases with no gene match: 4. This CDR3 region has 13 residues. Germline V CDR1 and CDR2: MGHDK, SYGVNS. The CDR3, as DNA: TGTGCCAGCAGTGGCGGGACAGCTTATGGCTACACCTTC. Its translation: CASSGGTAYGYTF.

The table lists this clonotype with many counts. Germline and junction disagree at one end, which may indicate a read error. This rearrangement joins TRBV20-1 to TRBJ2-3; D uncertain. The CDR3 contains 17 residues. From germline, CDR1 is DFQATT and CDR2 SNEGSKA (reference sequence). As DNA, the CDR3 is TGCTGTGCTAGTGAACCTCTCACTACACCTAACGGGGATACGCAGTATTTT. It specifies CCASEPLTTPNGDTQYF.

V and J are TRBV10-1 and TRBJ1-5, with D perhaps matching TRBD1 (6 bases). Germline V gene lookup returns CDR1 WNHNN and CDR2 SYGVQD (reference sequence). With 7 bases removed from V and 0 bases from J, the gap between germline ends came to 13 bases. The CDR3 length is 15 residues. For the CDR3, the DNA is TGCGCCAGCACCAGAGCAGGGGATAGCAATCAGCCCCAGCATTTT. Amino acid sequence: CASTRAGDSNQPQHF.

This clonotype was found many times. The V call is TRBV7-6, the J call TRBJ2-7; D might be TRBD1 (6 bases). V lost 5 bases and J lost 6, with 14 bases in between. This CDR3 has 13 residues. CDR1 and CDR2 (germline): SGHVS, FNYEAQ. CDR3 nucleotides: TGTGCCAGCAGCCCCCTGACAGGCGCCGAGCAGTACTTC. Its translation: CASSPLTGAEQYF.

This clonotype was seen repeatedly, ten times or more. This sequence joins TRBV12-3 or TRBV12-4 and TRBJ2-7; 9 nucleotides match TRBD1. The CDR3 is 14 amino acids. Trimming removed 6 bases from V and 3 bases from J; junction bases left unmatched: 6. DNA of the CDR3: TGTGCCAGCAGGATGACAGGGGGACGCTACGAGCAGTACTTC. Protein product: CASRMTGGRYEQYF.

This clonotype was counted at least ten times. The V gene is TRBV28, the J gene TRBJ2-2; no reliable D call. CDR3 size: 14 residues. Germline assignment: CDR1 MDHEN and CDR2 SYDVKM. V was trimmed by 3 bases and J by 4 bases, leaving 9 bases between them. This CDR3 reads CASSLPLGTGELFF. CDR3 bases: TGTGCCAGCAGTTTGCCTTTGGGCACCGGGGAGCTGTTTTTT.

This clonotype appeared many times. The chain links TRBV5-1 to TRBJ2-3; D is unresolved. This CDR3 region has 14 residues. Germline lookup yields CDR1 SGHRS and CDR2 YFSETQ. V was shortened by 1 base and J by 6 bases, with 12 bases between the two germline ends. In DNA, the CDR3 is TGCGCCAGCAGCTTGAATCCGTTGCCCGATACGCAGTATTTT. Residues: CASSLNPLPDTQYF.

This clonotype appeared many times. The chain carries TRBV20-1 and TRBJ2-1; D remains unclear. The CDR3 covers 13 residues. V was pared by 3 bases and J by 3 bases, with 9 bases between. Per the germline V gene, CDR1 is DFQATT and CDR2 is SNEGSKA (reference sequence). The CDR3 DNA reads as TGCAGTGCTAGTGCTGGGCTCTACAATGAGCAGTTCTTC. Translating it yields CSASAGLYNEQFF.

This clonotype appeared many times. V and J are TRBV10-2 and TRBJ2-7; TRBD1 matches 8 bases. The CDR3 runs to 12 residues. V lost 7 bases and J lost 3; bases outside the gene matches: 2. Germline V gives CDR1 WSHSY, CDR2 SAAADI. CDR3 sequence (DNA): TGCGCCAGCACTACAGGGGGCTACGAGCAGTACTTC. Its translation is CASTTGGYEQYF.

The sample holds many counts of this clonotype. The CDR3 DNA follows: TGCGCCAGCAGCCGGGTGGAGAGCAGGGGGGCCTACGAGCAGTACTTC. It specifies CASSRVESRGAYEQYF. The V and J genes are TRBV4-1 and TRBJ2-7, with D perhaps matching TRBD1 (7 bases). The germline V gene encodes CDR1 MGHRA and CDR2 YSYEKL. This CDR3 is built from 16 residues. Trimming stripped 4 bases from V and 2 bases from J, with 18 bases between.

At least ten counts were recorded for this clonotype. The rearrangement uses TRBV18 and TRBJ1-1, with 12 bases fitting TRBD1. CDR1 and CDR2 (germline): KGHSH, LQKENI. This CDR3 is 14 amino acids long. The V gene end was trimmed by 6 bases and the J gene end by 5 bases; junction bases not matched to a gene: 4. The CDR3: CASSVGQGATEAFF. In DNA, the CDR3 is TGTGCCAGCTCGGTGGGACAGGGGGCGACTGAAGCTTTCTTT.

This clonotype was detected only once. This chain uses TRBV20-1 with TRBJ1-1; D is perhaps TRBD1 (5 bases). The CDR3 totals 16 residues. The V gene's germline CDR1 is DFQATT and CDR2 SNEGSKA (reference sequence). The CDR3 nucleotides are TGCTGTTCTAGTGGCGAGGGGCGGGGTTTAGGTACTGAAGCTTTCTTT. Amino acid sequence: CCSSGEGRGLGTEAFF.

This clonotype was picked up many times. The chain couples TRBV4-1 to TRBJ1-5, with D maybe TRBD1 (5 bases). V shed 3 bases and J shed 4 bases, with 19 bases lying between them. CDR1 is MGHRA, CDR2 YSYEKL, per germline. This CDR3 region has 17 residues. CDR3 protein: CASSQGRGGDLNQPQHF. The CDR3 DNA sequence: TGCGCCAGCAGCCAGGGTCGCGGGGGGGACCTTAATCAGCCCCAGCATTTT.

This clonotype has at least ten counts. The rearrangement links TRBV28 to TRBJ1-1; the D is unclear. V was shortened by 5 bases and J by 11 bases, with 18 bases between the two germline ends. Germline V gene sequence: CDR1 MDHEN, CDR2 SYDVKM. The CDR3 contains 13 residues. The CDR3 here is CASSLGINAYAFF. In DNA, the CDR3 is TGTGCCAGCAGTCTCGGGATTAACGCGTATGCTTTCTTT.

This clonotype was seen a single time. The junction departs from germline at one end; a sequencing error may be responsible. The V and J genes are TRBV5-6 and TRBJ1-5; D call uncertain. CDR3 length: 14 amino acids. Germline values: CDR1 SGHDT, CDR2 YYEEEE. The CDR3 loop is CASSFMGIHRPQHF. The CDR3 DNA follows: TGTGCCAGTAGCTTCATGGGTATCCATCGGCCCCAGCATTTT.

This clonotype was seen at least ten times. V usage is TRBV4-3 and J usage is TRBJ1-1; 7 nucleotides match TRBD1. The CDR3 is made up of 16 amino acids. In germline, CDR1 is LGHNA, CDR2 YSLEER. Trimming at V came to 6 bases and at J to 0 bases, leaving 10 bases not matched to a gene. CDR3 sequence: CASRPTPTGLNTEAFF. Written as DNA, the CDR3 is TGCGCCAGCAGGCCTACCCCGACAGGGTTGAACACTGAAGCTTTCTTT.

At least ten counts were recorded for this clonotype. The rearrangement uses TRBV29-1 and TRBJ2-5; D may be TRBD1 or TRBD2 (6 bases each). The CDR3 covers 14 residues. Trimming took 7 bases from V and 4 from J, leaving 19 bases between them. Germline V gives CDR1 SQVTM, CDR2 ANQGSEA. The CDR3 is CSAEPNGGGETQYF. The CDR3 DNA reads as TGCAGCGCCGAACCAAACGGGGGCGGAGAGACCCAGTACTTC.

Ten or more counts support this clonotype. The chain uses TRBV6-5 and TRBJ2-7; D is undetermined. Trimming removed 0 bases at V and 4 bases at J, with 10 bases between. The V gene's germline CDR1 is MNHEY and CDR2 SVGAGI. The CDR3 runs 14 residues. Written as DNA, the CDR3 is TGTGCCAGCAGTTACTCTACTATTAGGTACGAGCAGTACTTC. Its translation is CASSYSTIRYEQYF.

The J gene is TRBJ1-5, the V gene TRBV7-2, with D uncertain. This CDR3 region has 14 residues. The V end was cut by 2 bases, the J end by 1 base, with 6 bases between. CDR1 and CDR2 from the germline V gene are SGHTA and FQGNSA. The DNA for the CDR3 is TGTGCCAGCAGCTTAAGTCGGAGCAATCAGCCCCAGCATTTT. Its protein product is CASSLSRSNQPQHF.